This T cell receptor (beta chain) came from a study of identical twins. The CDR3 has 13 amino acids. Per germline, CDR1 LNHDA and CDR2 SQIVND (reference sequence). Trimming removed 6 bases from V and 2 bases from J, with 8 bases in between. TCRdb passed the 5' RACE reads through MiXCR, listing each CDR3 protein once. The sample contains roughly 280,000 distinct CDR3 sequences, 9.5% of which appear only once. These same records also appear under a second study, on yellow fever vaccine responses in identical twins.

Input material: CD8+ T cells sorted from blood. The chain is built from TRBV19 and TRBJ2-1, with a tentative D call TRBD1 (5 bases). The TCR originated in a woman in her late teens or twenties in good health. Here the CDR3 DNA reads TGTGCCAGTAGGGACATAGCCTACAATGAGCAGTTCTTC. This gives the protein CASRDIAYNEQFF. Supplemented by reference TRBV19 and TRBJ2-1, the full variable domain reads DGGITQSPKYLFRKEGQNVTLSCEQNLNHDAMYWYRQDPGQGLRLIYYSQIVNDFQKGDIAEGYSVSREKKESFPLTVTSAQKNPTAFYLCASRDIAYNEQFFGPGTRLTVL.